The entry below gives a single TCR beta chain sequence along with its context. Original analysis: Researchers report that nucleated cell counts were estimated from reference gene primer amplification. Sequencing was performed with immunoSEQ multiplex PCR; in TCRdb, only in-frame clones are kept and a portion is missing. Clone size and V and J calls were adopted from that table, with D and trimming inferred from the DNA. The data hold approximately 220,000 clones, with approximately 88% observed a single time. This entry belongs to a study of blood T cell repertoires in COVID-19. Across the study: There were acute and convalescent COVID-19 samples, and they came from the United States, Italy and Spain.

This CDR3 comprises 14 residues. V shed 7 bases and J 7 bases; nucleotides not matched to a gene: 11. The germline gives CDR1 SEHNR, CDR2 FQNEAQ (reference sequence). The sequencing sample was made of peripheral blood. This chain links TRBV7-9 with TRBJ2-7; 9 bases fit TRBD1. The TCR comes from a middle-aged man with acute or convalescent COVID-19. The CDR3 spells CASTSGTGFLEQYF. The CDR3 DNA is TGTGCCAGCACCTCCGGGACAGGGTTTTTAGAGCAGTACTTC.